The source of this T cell receptor beta chain is a study of blood T cell repertoires in COVID-19. Across the whole study: The United States, Italy and Spain were the sources of the acute and convalescent COVID-19 samples. In each case, the material was cDNA or gDNA derived from T cells, B-cell-depleted T cells, or PBMCs.

Data came from immunoSEQ multiplex PCR; TCRdb stores just in-frame clones and leaves some out. This sample has 150,000 to 200,000 clones, with about 85% found just once. Trimming stripped 5 bases from V and 2 bases from J, with 9 bases between. Looked up from germline, CDR1 is MNHEY and CDR2 is SMNVEV (reference sequence). CDR3 length: 13 residues. The J gene is TRBJ1-1, the V gene TRBV27; perhaps TRBD1 as D (6 bases). Sequences were obtained from peripheral blood. This clonotype originated in an older woman with acute or convalescent COVID-19. The CDR3 loop is CASSGQYNTEAFF. The CDR3 DNA is TGTGCCAGCAGTGGACAGTATAACACTGAAGCTTTCTTT.